Listed here are 20 T cell receptor beta chains from one sample, sequenced in a study of pediatric ulcerative colitis. During colonoscopy, one to two rectal pinch biopsies were collected. TCRdb keeps only in-frame clones here, not all; method: immunoSEQ multiplex PCR. The table has approximately 11,000 clones, roughly four fifths seen once. The sequencing sample was made of gut tissue. The receptor set was obtained from a girl aged 5-17 years who was a control in a study of pediatric ulcerative colitis.

This sequence joins TRBV28 and TRBJ1-1, with a weak D call TRBD1 (5 bases). The germline CDR1 and CDR2 sequences are MDHEN and SYDVKM. Trimming removed 5 bases from V and 1 base from J, with 14 bases in between. The CDR3 runs 15 residues. CDR3 DNA: TGTGCCAGCAGTCGAATTGACAGACGGAACACTGAAGCTTTCTTT. Amino acids: CASSRIDRRNTEAFF.

In the case of this clone: Additional DNA sequences in this sample encode the identical CDR3. The CDR3 region has the DNA TGCGCCAGCAGCTTGGACGGTTCCTCTGGAAACACCATATATTTT. It is translated as CASSLDGSSGNTIYF. This chain connects TRBV5-1 to TRBJ1-3; D gene unclear. Germline V gene lookup returns CDR1 SGHRS and CDR2 YFSETQ. The V end was cut by 0 bases, the J end by 0 bases, with 7 bases between. CDR3 size: 15 residues.

The rearrangement uses TRBV19 and TRBJ2-7, with D unresolved. Germline CDR1 is LNHDA and CDR2 is SQIVND (reference sequence). There are 16 residues in the CDR3. The V and J ends lost 2 bases and 1 base respectively, with 15 bases between them. CDR3 nucleotide sequence: TGTGCCAGTAGTATAAGAGTCAGCCAGCTTTCCTACGAGCAGTACTTC. Its translation: CASSIRVSQLSYEQYF.

The chain carries TRBV27 and TRBJ2-7; 10 bases are a match to TRBD1. With V trimmed by 4 bases and J by 5 bases, 8 bases remained unmatched. This CDR3 region has 15 residues. Germline-derived CDR1 and CDR2 are MNHEY and SMNVEV (reference sequence). The CDR3 loop is CASSSQGQGNHEQYF. DNA of the CDR3: TGTGCCAGCAGTTCTCAGGGACAGGGGAACCACGAGCAGTACTTC.

The V gene is TRBV7-2, the J gene TRBJ2-1; 13 nucleotides line up with TRBD2. The CDR3 is 18 amino acids. The trim removed 5 bases at V and 6 bases at J, leaving 13 bases unmatched. Germline assignment: CDR1 SGHTA and CDR2 FQGNSA. CDR3 in DNA: TGTGCCAGCAGCCTCTTTCCCCCGACTAGCGGGAGGCGCAATGAGCAGTTCTTC. This codes for CASSLFPPTSGRRNEQFF.

This chain links TRBV7-7 with TRBJ2-3; maybe TRBD2 (6 bases). Germline CDR1 reads SSHAT; CDR2 reads FNYEAQ (reference sequence). V was clipped by 4 bases and J by 1 base, with 12 bases between them. CDR3 length: 15 amino acids. The CDR3 nucleotides read TGTGCCAGCAGCTACGGGTTAGCGGGCACAGATACGCAGTATTTT. It encodes CASSYGLAGTDTQYF.

CDR3 residues: CASSVVDNNEQFF. CDR3 coding DNA: TGTGCCAGCAGCGTAGTGGACAACAATGAGCAGTTCTTC. The genes are TRBV9 and TRBJ2-1, with D perhaps matching TRBD1 (5 bases). Germline CDR1 SGDLS, CDR2 YYNGEE. The CDR3 extends over 13 amino acids. The V end lost 0 bases, the J end lost 5 bases, and 6 bases lay between the germline ends.

Turning to this clone: Relative to the germline gene, one junction end is altered; a read error may explain this. The rearrangement links TRBV19 to TRBJ1-4, with D possibly matching TRBD1 (6 bases). Germline CDR1 is LNHDA and CDR2 is SQIVND (reference sequence). The CDR3 sequence is 16 residues long. CDR3 protein: CASQMGGILGFERLFF. The CDR3 DNA reads TGTGCCAGTCAGATGGGGGGCATTCTGGGTTTTGAAAGACTGTTTTTT.

This CDR3 is CASSASRGRMDTQYF. DNA for the CDR3: TGTGCCAGCAGCGCAAGCCGGGGTCGGATGGATACGCAGTATTTT. V is TRBV25-1 and J is TRBJ2-3; tentatively, D is TRBD2 (5 bases). The germline gives CDR1 MGHDK, CDR2 SYGVNS. Trimming removed 6 bases from V and 6 bases from J, with 19 bases in between. The CDR3 runs 15 residues. The whole variable domain, remainder taken from reference TRBV25-1 and TRBJ2-3, is EADIYQTPRYLVIGTGKKITLECSQTMGHDKMYWYQQDPGMELHLIHYSYGVNSTEKGDLSSESTVSRIRTEHFPLTLESARPSHTSQYLCASSASRGRMDTQYFGPGTRLTVL.

The rearrangement links TRBV11-1 to TRBJ1-1, with D unclear. The V end was cut by 3 bases, the J end by 3 bases, with 8 bases between. CDR3 length: 13 residues. CDR1 is SGHAT, CDR2 FQDESV, per germline (reference sequence). The CDR3 sequence is CASSLSADTEAFF. DNA for the CDR3: TGTGCCAGCAGCTTGAGTGCGGACACTGAAGCTTTCTTT.

V and J are TRBV18 and TRBJ1-2; D is ambiguous. The germline gives CDR1 KGHSH, CDR2 LQKENI. CDR3 length: 13 amino acids. V gave up 3 bases and J gave up 6 bases, with 11 bases separating them. In nucleotides, the CDR3 is TGTGCCAGCTCACCCCCCCCGAGGGATGGCTACACCTTC. This codes for CASSPPPRDGYTF.

This chain links TRBV7-2 with TRBJ2-6; D perhaps matches TRBD1 (6 bases). The V and J ends lost 6 bases and 2 bases respectively, with 17 bases between them. This CDR3 comprises 17 residues. Per the germline V gene, CDR1 is SGHTA and CDR2 is FQGNSA. CDR3 protein: CASSTTGTFTGANVLTF. CDR3 DNA: TGTGCCAGCAGTACCACAGGGACGTTCACTGGGGCCAACGTCCTGACTTTC.

The genes are TRBV5-5 and TRBJ1-2, with 9 nucleotides matching TRBD1. Germline loops: CDR1 SGHKS, CDR2 YYEKEE (reference sequence). CDR3 length: 14 residues. With 5 bases clipped from V and 3 bases from J, the junction kept 5 bases outside the gene matches. The CDR3 spells CASRRQGGDYGYTF. CDR3 nucleotides: TGTGCCAGCAGAAGACAGGGGGGTGACTATGGCTACACCTTC.

CDR3 sequence: CASSVAVPDTQYF. CDR3 in DNA: TGTGCCAGCAGCGTAGCAGTCCCAGATACGCAGTATTTT. J is TRBJ2-3 and V is TRBV9; D call uncertain. V lost 0 bases and J 4 bases, leaving 6 bases between the germline ends. Germline V CDR1 and CDR2: SGDLS, YYNGEE. This CDR3 has 13 amino acids. The entire variable domain, with the rest obtained from reference TRBV9 and TRBJ2-3, is as follows: DSGVTQTPKHLITATGQRVTLRCSPRSGDLSVYWYQQSLDQGLQFLIQYYNGEERAKGNILERFSAQQFPDLHSELNLSSLELGDSALYFCASSVAVPDTQYFGPGTRLTVL.

CDR3 amino acids: CASSLGRGDTEAFF. In nucleotides, the CDR3 is TGTGCCAGCAGCTTAGGTCGGGGTGACACTGAAGCTTTCTTT. The chain recombines TRBV11-1 with TRBJ1-1; D not certain. V lost 1 base and J 3 bases, leaving 9 bases between the germline ends. Germline V gene sequence: CDR1 SGHAT, CDR2 FQDESV (reference sequence). The CDR3 is 14 amino acids.

The CDR3: CASRWGLYNEQFF. DNA for the CDR3: TGTGCCAGCAGATGGGGACTTTACAATGAGCAGTTCTTC. J is TRBJ2-1 and V is TRBV27; D possibly corresponds to TRBD2 (6 bases). This CDR3 spans 13 amino acids. Germline V gene lookup returns CDR1 MNHEY and CDR2 SMNVEV (reference sequence). V lost 6 bases and J 4 bases, leaving 10 bases between the germline ends.

The chain is built from TRBV28 and TRBJ2-7; D is undetermined. The CDR3 runs 12 residues. Germline CDR1 and CDR2: MDHEN and SYDVKM. Trimming removed 4 bases at V and 2 bases at J, with 6 bases between. The CDR3 nucleotides are TGTGCCAGCAGTTCGTTAACCTACGAGCAGTACTTC. It translates to CASSSLTYEQYF.

The CDR3 spells CASSGQGGPTEAFF. The CDR3 nucleotides read TGTGCCAGCAGTGGGCAAGGGGGGCCAACTGAAGCTTTCTTT. This chain connects TRBV6-5 to TRBJ1-1; possibly TRBD1 for D (6 bases). CDR1 is MNHEY, CDR2 SVGAGI, per germline. V was trimmed by 5 bases and J by 5 bases, leaving 15 bases between them. CDR3 length: 14 residues.

This clone was counted once. The rearrangement joins TRBV7-8 to TRBJ1-1; D not resolved. Trimming took 5 bases from V and 7 from J, leaving 17 bases between them. CDR3 size: 14 residues. Germline CDR1 reads SGHVS; CDR2 reads FQNEAQ. This chain's CDR3 is CASSLGWTGYEAFF. DNA of the CDR3: TGTGCCAGCAGCCTAGGCTGGACTGGTTATGAAGCTTTCTTT.

The V and J genes are TRBV28 and TRBJ2-7; the match to TRBD2 covers 14 bases. Looked up from germline, CDR1 is MDHEN and CDR2 is SYDVKM. J lost 6 bases, V lost 8 bases, and 27 bases had no gene match. CDR3 length: 21 amino acids. CDR3 nucleotides: TGTGCCAGCCCGCCGAGTGGGTTTTTGGGACAGAGGACTAGCGGGAGGTTCGAGCAGTACTTC. This translates into CASPPSGFLGQRTSGRFEQYF. Supplemented by reference TRBV28 and TRBJ2-7, the full variable domain reads DVKVTQSSRYLVKRTGEKVFLECVQDMDHENMFWYRQDPGLGLRLIYFSYDVKMKEKGDIPEGYSVSREKKERFSLILESASTNQTSMYLCASPPSGFLGQRTSGRFEQYFGPGTRLTVT.